The clone carrying this T cell receptor (beta chain) was recorded many times. Libraries of TCR beta came from iRepertoire HTBI primers plus Arm-PCR of CDR3 regions. TCRdb re-analysed the multiplex PCR reads in MiXCR, keeping a single row per CDR3 protein. The top ten hold roughly 8% of the sample, which has about 430,000 distinct CDR3 sequences, about 15% seen once. This specimen comes from a study of regulatory T cells in long-lasting Graves disease. Background on the study: Freshly diagnosed Graves' patients had used antithyroid drugs for under 3 months.

Time point denoted: newly diagnosed GD, antithyroid drugs for less than 3 months. Extracted RNA from PBMCs served as the source of the TCR library. The data also belong to a second study, concerning T cells in Graves' hyperthyroidism and ophthalmopathy. This second study says: No ophthalmopathy progression within 18 months constituted stable Graves' hyperthyroidism. From stable hyperthyroidism, ophthalmopathy was separated by a 13 V-J model.

The material sequenced was peripheral blood mononuclear cells (PBMCs), taken at new diagnosis, from a patient treated with antithyroid drugs. The sequence was collected from a middle-aged woman with Graves disease.

CDR3 nucleotides: TGTGCCAGCAGTTTAGCGCTGGACCAAGCTAGCACAGATACGCAGTATTTT. Translation gives CASSLALDQASTDTQYF. The gene calls are TRBV12-3 or TRBV12-4 and TRBJ2-3; D remains ambiguous. This CDR3 comprises 17 residues. V lost 0 bases to trimming and J lost 0 bases, with 13 bases between them.